This TCR beta chain was found in a study of OX40 agonist ivuxolimab in advanced cancers. Whole-study results and caveats: The antigen specificity of the peripheral T cells (those that were expanded) was not determined.

In germline, CDR1 is SNHLY, CDR2 FYNNEI. Trimming removed 6 bases at V and 8 bases at J, with 14 bases between. The CDR3 covers 14 residues. Blood samples were obtained at baseline, cycle 4 day 1, and cycle 7 day 1. Sequenced by immunoSEQ multiplex PCR; TCRdb stores in-frame clones only, minus some. Of some 50,000 clones listed, 88% are singletons. This clone has only a few counts. Its antigen is as yet unknown. This sequence originates from an adult with an advanced solid tumor such as melanoma, head and neck, liver or kidney cancer. The specimen was CD4+ or CD8+ T cells sorted from blood, collected in a trial of the OX40 agonist ivuxolimab. V and J are TRBV2 and TRBJ1-6; D might be TRBD1 (6 bases). This CDR3 is CASRETGGYSPLHF. DNA for the CDR3: TGTGCCAGCAGAGAGACAGGAGGATATTCACCCCTCCACTTT.